The rows below give T cell receptor beta chains drawn from one sample of a study of cytomegalovirus exposure and HLA in healthy donors. Libraries were prepared by immunoSEQ multiplex PCR; TCRdb keeps only in-frame clonotypes and omits some of them. The listing records 90,000 to 150,000 clones. Sequences were obtained from PBMCs. The receptors originated from a young man in good health and CMV-seronegative. CDR3s include the opening cysteine and the closing phenylalanine or tryptophan. A D gene is named only where the DNA matches it firmly.

D	V	length	J	CDR3	DNA
TRBD1	TRBV5-1	16	TRBJ2-3	CASSPPTGANTDTQYF	TGCGCCAGCAGCCCACCCACAGGGGCTAACACAGATACGCAGTATTTT
TRBD2	TRBV7-9	17	TRBJ2-3	CASSSGTSGAITDTQYF	TGTGCCAGCAGCTCTGGGACTAGCGGGGCAATCACAGATACGCAGTATTTT
NA	TRBV29-1	12	TRBJ2-2	CSVVTGTGELFF	TGCAGCGTTGTGACTGGAACCGGGGAGCTGTTTTTT
TRBD2	TRBV4-1	18	TRBJ2-7	CASSQEVSGRTPSYEQYF	TGCGCCAGCAGCCAAGAGGTAAGCGGGAGGACCCCTTCCTACGAGCAGTACTTC
NA	TRBV6-4	14	TRBJ1-1	CASRRGALNTEAFF	TGTGCCAGCCGACGAGGAGCCCTGAACACTGAAGCTTTCTTT
TRBD1	TRBV5-1	13	TRBJ2-1	CASSLRERQGQFF	TGCGCCAGCAGCTTGAGGGAGCGACAGGGGCAGTTCTTC
TRBD1	TRBV5-4	15	TRBJ2-3	CASSWGDRVADTQYF	TGTGCCAGCAGCTGGGGGGACAGGGTTGCAGATACGCAGTATTTT
TRBD1	TRBV29-1	14	TRBJ1-4	CSVGRDRESEKLFF	TGCAGCGTTGGGCGGGACAGGGAAAGTGAAAAACTGTTTTTT
NA	TRBV11-2	15	TRBJ2-1	CASSFEAVSYNEQFF	TGTGCCAGCAGCTTCGAAGCGGTCTCCTACAATGAGCAGTTCTTC
TRBD2	TRBV7-9	15	TRBJ2-1	CASSLGLADLNEQFF	TGTGCCAGCAGCCTGGGACTAGCGGACCTGAATGAGCAGTTCTTC
NA	TRBV4-1	14	TRBJ2-5	CASSSVAILETQYF	TGCGCCAGCAGCTCAGTAGCGATACTAGAGACCCAGTACTTC
TRBD1	TRBV7-6	16	TRBJ2-1	CASSPLKGQGYNEQFF	TGTGCCAGCAGCCCCCTAAAGGGACAGGGATACAATGAGCAGTTCTTC
NA	TRBV7-9	17	TRBJ2-3	CASSLDAVGLRTDTQYF	TGTGCCAGCAGCTTAGATGCAGTCGGGTTGAGGACAGATACGCAGTATTTT
TRBD1	TRBV10-1	16	TRBJ2-3	CASSESATTSSGGQYF	TGCGCCAGCAGTGAGTCGGCAACTACCTCATCAGGGGGGCAGTATTTT
NA	TRBV25-1	15	TRBJ2-7	CASSGIYRGSYEQYF	TGTGCCAGCAGTGGAATCTACCGCGGCTCCTACGAGCAGTACTTC
TRBD2	TRBV5-1	14	TRBJ2-5	CASSVAGVVETQYF	TGCGCCAGCAGCGTGGCGGGGGTGGTAGAGACCCAGTACTTC
NA	TRBV4-1	18	TRBJ2-6	CASSQENIRISGANVLTF	TGCGCCAGCAGCCAAGAAAATATTAGAATCTCTGGGGCCAACGTCCTGACTTTC
NA	TRBV25-1	11	TRBJ1-4	CAIPRSEKLFF	TGTGCCATCCCGAGGAGTGAAAAACTGTTTTTT
NA	TRBV28	15	TRBJ2-3	CASRELASSTDTQYF	TGTGCCAGCAGGGAGCTAGCTTCTAGCACAGATACGCAGTATTTT
TRBD2	TRBV11-2	15	TRBJ2-4	CASSSGLAGADIQYF	TGTGCCAGCAGCTCAGGACTAGCGGGAGCCGACATTCAGTACTTC
TRBD1	TRBV6-1	13	TRBJ2-2	CALGQGNTGELFF	TGTGCCCTGGGACAGGGGAACACCGGGGAGCTGTTTTTT
TRBD1	TRBV5-6	15	TRBJ1-5	CASSGGGSLNQPQHF	TGTGCCAGCAGCGGAGGGGGCAGCCTCAATCAGCCCCAGCATTTT
NA	TRBV7-8	11	TRBJ2-3	CASDGGSGKYF	TGTGCCAGCGATGGGGGCAGCGGCAAATATTTT
TRBD2	TRBV5-1	17	TRBJ2-2	CASRRTSGGANTGELFF	TGCGCCAGCAGGCGGACTAGCGGGGGAGCGAACACCGGGGAGCTGTTTTTT
TRBD1	TRBV7-3	17	TRBJ1-6	CASSALPGGSYNSPLHF	TGTGCCAGCAGCGCTTTGCCAGGGGGCTCCTATAATTCACCCCTCCACTTT
NA	TRBV10-3	13	TRBJ1-6	CAIGPDLSSPLHF	TGTGCCATCGGACCGGACTTAAGCTCACCCCTCCACTTT
NA	TRBV27	14	TRBJ1-3	CASSPQAYLNTIYF	TGTGCCAGCAGTCCGCAGGCCTATCTAAACACCATATATTTT
NA	TRBV20-1	10	TRBJ2-1	CSASFHEQFF	TGCAGTGCTAGCTTCCATGAGCAGTTCTTC
TRBD2	TRBV7-9	15	TRBJ2-1	CASSFSGTERGEQFF	TGTGCCAGCAGCTTCAGCGGGACGGAGAGAGGTGAGCAGTTCTTC
TRBD1	TRBV7-6	15	TRBJ2-2	CASSARGPNTGELFF	TGTGCCAGCAGCGCCAGGGGGCCGAACACCGGGGAGCTGTTTTTT
TRBD2	TRBV5-1	15	TRBJ2-7	CASSLGSGRENEQYF	TGCGCCAGCAGCTTGGGGAGCGGGAGGGAGAACGAGCAGTACTTC